These 11 T cell receptor beta chains were all obtained from the same sample, sequenced in a study of blood T cell repertoires in COVID-19. Using immunoSEQ multiplex PCR, the repertoire was profiled, and TCRdb retains in-frame clones only, with some absent. The sample consists of 150,000 to 200,000 clones, 88% of them appearing once. Source material: PBMCs or T cells enriched from blood (not recorded which). These receptors all stem from a woman aged 18 to 35 who had recovered from COVID-19.

The chain is built from TRBV4-1 and TRBJ2-7, with D maybe TRBD1 (6 bases). Per the germline V gene, CDR1 is MGHRA and CDR2 is YSYEKL. The germline V and J ends were trimmed by 1 base and 4 bases, with 11 bases remaining between them. The CDR3 is 14 amino acids. CDR3 nucleotide sequence: TGCGCCAGCAGCCAAGCCCCTCAGGGGTACGAGCAGTACTTC. Its protein is CASSQAPQGYEQYF.

The chain recombines TRBV3-1 (or the pseudogene TRBV3-2) with TRBJ1-4, with TRBD1 matching over 7 bases. The CDR3 consists of 15 residues. The germline CDR1 and CDR2 sequences are LGHDT and YNNKEL (reference sequence). After removal of 4 bases from V and 7 bases from J, the junction contained 9 bases not matched to a gene. The CDR3 spells CASSLQTGLTEKLFF. CDR3 in DNA: TGTGCCAGCAGCCTCCAGACAGGGTTAACTGAAAAACTGTTTTTT.

The V and J genes are TRBV7-2 and TRBJ2-1; D remains ambiguous. The CDR3 loop spans 15 amino acids. The germline V gene has CDR1 SGHTA and CDR2 FQGNSA. V was cut by 1 base and J by 8 bases, with 15 bases left in between. The CDR3 DNA sequence: TGTGCCAGCAGCTTAGTTTCATCCAGCGTGGATGAGCAGTTCTTC. This translates into CASSLVSSSVDEQFF.

The J gene is TRBJ1-5, the V gene TRBV2; 7 bases map to TRBD1. The CDR3 runs to 14 residues. With V trimmed by 6 bases and J by 7 bases, 9 bases remained unmatched. CDR1 SNHLY and CDR2 FYNNEI come from the germline V gene. In nucleotides, the CDR3 is TGTGCCAGCAGGACTCAGGGGGGTGGGCAGCCCCAGCATTTT. Protein sequence: CASRTQGGGQPQHF.

The rearrangement joins TRBV9 to TRBJ2-7; tentative D call: TRBD2 (6 bases). CDR1 and CDR2 from the germline V gene are SGDLS and YYNGEE. V shed 2 bases and J shed 0 bases, with 12 bases lying between them. The CDR3 extends over 15 amino acids. The CDR3 DNA reads TGTGCCAGCAGCGTTGGGGGAGGATACTCCTACGAGCAGTACTTC. Its protein is CASSVGGGYSYEQYF. The whole variable domain, filled in from reference TRBV9 and TRBJ2-7, reads DSGVTQTPKHLITATGQRVTLRCSPRSGDLSVYWYQQSLDQGLQFLIQYYNGEERAKGNILERFSAQQFPDLHSELNLSSLELGDSALYFCASSVGGGYSYEQYFGPGTRLTVT.

V and J are TRBV10-3 and TRBJ2-1, with 16 bases lining up with TRBD2. This CDR3 spans 19 amino acids. Germline-derived CDR1 and CDR2 are ENHRY and SYGVKD. Trimming removed 6 bases from V and 2 bases from J; junction bases left unmatched: 10. The CDR3 reads CAIRGTSGRAESPYNEQFF. The CDR3 DNA sequence: TGTGCCATCAGGGGGACTAGCGGGAGGGCCGAGTCTCCCTACAATGAGCAGTTCTTC.

The chain employs TRBV2 and TRBJ2-7, with TRBD1 identical over 7 bases. J was trimmed by 2 bases and V by 7 bases; bases with no gene match: 2. This CDR3 is built from 12 residues. The germline CDR1 and CDR2 sequences are SNHLY and FYNNEI. This CDR3 reads CASIQGAYEQYF. As DNA, the CDR3 is TGTGCCAGCATTCAGGGGGCCTACGAGCAGTACTTC.

The genes are TRBV6-2 or TRBV6-3 and TRBJ1-1; unclear D gene. CDR1 MNHEY and CDR2 SVGEGT come from the germline V gene. There are 15 residues in the CDR3. V was cut by 1 base and J by 1 base, with 10 bases left in between. The CDR3 sequence is CASSYYGSRNTEAFF. The CDR3 DNA follows: TGTGCCAGCAGTTACTACGGGTCGAGGAACACTGAAGCTTTCTTT.

This clone was detected once. The rearrangement joins TRBV6-5 to TRBJ1-5, with D unresolved. The CDR3 totals 15 residues. V gave up 5 bases and J gave up 6 bases, with 17 bases separating them. Per the germline V gene, CDR1 is MNHEY and CDR2 is SVGAGI. The CDR3 region has the DNA TGTGCCAGCAGTCCGTCTGGGGTAGCGGGTCAGCCCCAGCATTTT. Protein product: CASSPSGVAGQPQHF.

CDR3 sequence (DNA): TGTGCCTGGAGCCAGCCGAGGCAGCTAAACAATGAGCAGTTCTTC. Its protein product is CAWSQPRQLNNEQFF. The V and J genes are TRBV30 and TRBJ2-1; D gene uncertain. The CDR3 contains 15 residues. In germline, CDR1 is GTSNPN, CDR2 SVGIG (reference sequence). V dropped 3 bases and J dropped 5 bases, with 17 bases sitting between them.

The chain is built from TRBV29-1 and TRBJ1-2; D possibly corresponds to TRBD1 (6 bases). V shed 4 bases and J shed 2 bases, with 17 bases lying between them. Germline V CDR1 and CDR2: SQVTM, ANQGSEA. This CDR3 is built from 15 residues. The CDR3 DNA sequence: TGCAGCGTTGCCTTGGCAGGGGATCCAAACTATGGCTACACCTTC. The encoded protein is CSVALAGDPNYGYTF.